The 10 T cell receptor beta chains below all came from one sample that was sequenced in a study of T-cell memory formation after mild COVID-19. TCRdb reanalysed the 5' RACE reads using MiXCR and keeps one entry per CDR3 protein. This table has over 500,000 distinct CDR3 sequences, 17% appearing once. Sequenced sample: PBMCs or a T cell subset sorted from them (not recorded which). These receptors all stem from an adult woman who had mild COVID-19 (a few samples of this study predate the infection). Cell type and time point are not known.

This rearrangement joins TRBV7-8 to TRBJ2-3; D is undetermined. V lost 1 base and J 2 bases, leaving 10 bases between the germline ends. Germline-derived CDR1 and CDR2 are SGHVS and FQNEAQ. The CDR3 sequence is 15 residues long. DNA of the CDR3: TGTGCCAGCAGCTTAGGTTGGGTGAACACAGATACGCAGTATTTT. The encoded protein is CASSLGWVNTDTQYF.

This sequence joins TRBV19 and TRBJ2-3; unclear D gene. V gave up 3 bases and J gave up 6 bases, with 13 bases separating them. This CDR3 is built from 14 residues. Germline-derived CDR1 and CDR2 are LNHDA and SQIVND (reference sequence). This CDR3 reads CASSIESSRDTQYF. Written as DNA, the CDR3 is TGTGCCAGTAGTATCGAGTCTAGTAGGGATACGCAGTATTTT. The full variable domain, completed using reference TRBV19 and TRBJ2-3, is DGGITQSPKYLFRKEGQNVTLSCEQNLNHDAMYWYRQDPGQGLRLIYYSQIVNDFQKGDIAEGYSVSREKKESFPLTVTSAQKNPTAFYLCASSIESSRDTQYFGPGTRLTVL.

This clonotype has more than one count but fewer than ten. The V gene is TRBV28, the J gene TRBJ1-2; TRBD1 agrees at 9 bases. CDR3 length: 17 residues. Germline CDR1 reads MDHEN; CDR2 reads SYDVKM. The V gene end was trimmed by 6 bases and the J gene end by 0 bases; junction bases not matched to a gene: 11. The DNA for the CDR3 is TGTGCCAGCAGACTTTCCGGGACAGGGACCCCTAACTATGGCTACACCTTC. This sequence encodes CASRLSGTGTPNYGYTF.

This clonotype has a count of ten or more. J is TRBJ2-1 and V is TRBV20-1, with a tentative D call TRBD2 (5 bases). Germline V gives CDR1 DFQATT, CDR2 SNEGSKA (reference sequence). The CDR3 spans 14 residues. Trimming took off 1 base at V and 4 bases at J, with 11 bases between the two ends. The CDR3 reads CSARGSGVYNEQFF. Here the CDR3 DNA reads TGCAGTGCTAGAGGTTCCGGGGTGTACAATGAGCAGTTCTTC.

This clonotype has more than one count but fewer than ten. The chain combines TRBV5-6 with TRBJ2-3; a possible D gene is TRBD2 (5 bases). The V end was cut by 2 bases, the J end by 4 bases, with 17 bases between. Germline lookup yields CDR1 SGHDT and CDR2 YYEEEE. The CDR3 length is 16 residues. CDR3 in DNA: TGTGCCAGCAGCTTTGTACGGAGCCGGGGTCCAGATACGCAGTATTTT. Its protein is CASSFVRSRGPDTQYF.

V usage is TRBV20-1 and J usage is TRBJ2-3, with D hard to call. Trimming removed 6 bases from V and 0 bases from J, with 19 bases in between. Germline values: CDR1 DFQATT, CDR2 SNEGSKA (reference sequence). The CDR3 has 16 residues. This chain's CDR3 is CSAITLSAASTDTQYF. CDR3 sequence (DNA): TGCAGTGCAATCACCCTGTCGGCCGCTAGCACAGATACGCAGTATTTT.

J is TRBJ1-4 and V is TRBV4-1; maybe TRBD1 (5 bases). Germline V CDR1 and CDR2: MGHRA, YSYEKL. Trimming removed 0 bases from V and 2 bases from J, with 10 bases in between. CDR3 length: 16 amino acids. The CDR3 DNA is TGCGCCAGCAGCCAAGACCAGGGTTTCACTAATGAAAAACTGTTTTTT. This translates into CASSQDQGFTNEKLFF.

The V gene is TRBV7-7, the J gene TRBJ2-7, with D possibly called TRBD1 or TRBD2 (5 bases each). Germline assignment: CDR1 SSHAT and CDR2 FNYEAQ (reference sequence). The CDR3 has 15 amino acids. Trimming shortened V by 5 bases and J by 5 bases, and 19 bases separated the two germline ends. CDR3 residues: CASSPTTGTIHEQYF. CDR3 DNA: TGTGCCAGCAGCCCAACGACCGGGACCATCCACGAGCAGTACTTC.

The chain uses TRBV5-5 and TRBJ1-5; D unclear. The CDR3 length is 15 residues. The V gene lost 4 bases and the J gene lost 7 bases, with 18 bases spanning the gap. Germline assignment: CDR1 SGHKS and CDR2 YYEKEE (reference sequence). The CDR3 loop reads CASSPLGGPSQPQHF. As DNA, the CDR3 is TGTGCCAGCAGCCCCTTGGGAGGGCCGAGCCAGCCCCAGCATTTT. Variable domain in full (rest from reference TRBV5-5 and TRBJ1-5): DAGVTQSPTHLIKTRGQQVTLRCSPISGHKSVSWYQQVLGQGPQFIFQYYEKEERGRGNFPDRFSARQFPNYSSELNVNALLLGDSALYLCASSPLGGPSQPQHFGDGTRLSIL.

The chain carries TRBV12-3 or TRBV12-4 and TRBJ1-1; 8 positions agree with TRBD1. V lost 7 bases, J lost 7 bases, and 5 bases stayed unmatched. The CDR3 is 12 amino acids. The CDR3 is CASKWTGSEAFF. The CDR3 coding sequence is TGTGCCAGCAAATGGACAGGGAGTGAAGCTTTCTTT.